The clone carrying this T cell receptor beta chain was found once. The entry originates in a study of shared clonotypes between healthy human individuals. Assay used: immunoSEQ multiplex PCR; TCRdb lists only in-frame clones, some missing. In the table there are some 2,500,000 clones, approximately 94% of which are singletons. The V gene end was trimmed by 4 bases and the J gene end by 1 base; junction bases not matched to a gene: 4. The germline V gene has CDR1 MGHRA and CDR2 YSYEKL. The CDR3 has 16 amino acids. The source of this sequence is a man between 18 and 35 years old in good health. Some clones in this sample may be carry-over from other donors' samples. The sequencing input was naive CD4+ T cells from PBMCs. As to subset: CD45RA+ positively selected. V gene TRBV4-1 combines with J gene TRBJ2-2, with 9 positions matching TRBD1. The CDR3 sequence: CASSPGTGKNTGELFF. Written as DNA, the CDR3 is TGCGCCAGCAGCCCAGGGACAGGGAAGAACACCGGGGAGCTGTTTTTT.